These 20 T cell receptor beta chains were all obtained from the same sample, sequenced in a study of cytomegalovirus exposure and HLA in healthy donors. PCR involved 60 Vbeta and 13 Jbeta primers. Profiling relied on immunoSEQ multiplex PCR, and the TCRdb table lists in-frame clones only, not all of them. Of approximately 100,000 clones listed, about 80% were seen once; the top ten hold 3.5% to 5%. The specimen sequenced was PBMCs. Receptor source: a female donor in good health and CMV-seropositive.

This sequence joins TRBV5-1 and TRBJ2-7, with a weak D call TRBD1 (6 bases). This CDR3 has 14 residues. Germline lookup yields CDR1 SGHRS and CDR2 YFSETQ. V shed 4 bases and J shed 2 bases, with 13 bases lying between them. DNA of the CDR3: TGCGCCAGCAGCCTAGGACAGCCTCCCTACGAGCAGTACTTC. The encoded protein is CASSLGQPPYEQYF.

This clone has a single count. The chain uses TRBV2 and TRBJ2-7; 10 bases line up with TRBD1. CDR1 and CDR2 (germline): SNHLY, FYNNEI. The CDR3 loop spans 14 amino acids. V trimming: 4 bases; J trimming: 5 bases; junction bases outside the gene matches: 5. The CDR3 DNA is TGTGCCAGCAGTGTTCGGGACAGGGGAAACGAGCAGTACTTC. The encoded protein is CASSVRDRGNEQYF.

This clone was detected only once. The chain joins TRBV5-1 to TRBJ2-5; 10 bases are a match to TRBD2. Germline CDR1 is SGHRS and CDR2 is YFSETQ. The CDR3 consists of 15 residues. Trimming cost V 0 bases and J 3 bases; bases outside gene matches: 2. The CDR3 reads CASSLAAGGEETQYF. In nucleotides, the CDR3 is TGCGCCAGCAGCTTGGCAGCGGGGGGGGAAGAGACCCAGTACTTC.

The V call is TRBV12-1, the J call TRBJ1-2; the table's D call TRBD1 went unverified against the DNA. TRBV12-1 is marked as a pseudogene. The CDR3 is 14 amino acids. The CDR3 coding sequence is TGTGCCAGCAGCTTTCCCGGGACAGGCACCGGCTACACCTTC. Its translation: CASSFPGTGTGYTF.

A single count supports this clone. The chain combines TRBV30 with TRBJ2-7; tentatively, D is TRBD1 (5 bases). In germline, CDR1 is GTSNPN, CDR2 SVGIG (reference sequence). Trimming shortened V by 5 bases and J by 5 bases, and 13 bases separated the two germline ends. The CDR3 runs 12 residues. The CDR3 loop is CAWEGRADEQYF. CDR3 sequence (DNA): TGTGCCTGGGAAGGCAGGGCTGACGAGCAGTACTTC.

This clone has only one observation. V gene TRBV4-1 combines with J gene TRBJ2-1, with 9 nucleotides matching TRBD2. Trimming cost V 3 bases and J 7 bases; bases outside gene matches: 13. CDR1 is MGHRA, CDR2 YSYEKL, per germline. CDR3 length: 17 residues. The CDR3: CASSHPPAQREDNEQFF. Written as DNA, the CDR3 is TGCGCCAGCAGCCACCCCCCGGCCCAGCGGGAGGATAATGAGCAGTTCTTC.

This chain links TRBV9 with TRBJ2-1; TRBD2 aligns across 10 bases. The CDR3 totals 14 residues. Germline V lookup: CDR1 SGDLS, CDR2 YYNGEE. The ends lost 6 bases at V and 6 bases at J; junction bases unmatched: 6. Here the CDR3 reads CASTSGGPRNEQFF. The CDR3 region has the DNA TGTGCCAGCACTAGCGGGGGACCTCGCAATGAGCAGTTCTTC. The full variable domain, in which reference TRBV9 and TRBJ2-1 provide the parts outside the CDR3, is DSGVTQTPKHLITATGQRVTLRCSPRSGDLSVYWYQQSLDQGLQFLIQYYNGEERAKGNILERFSAQQFPDLHSELNLSSLELGDSALYFCASTSGGPRNEQFFGPGTRLTVL.

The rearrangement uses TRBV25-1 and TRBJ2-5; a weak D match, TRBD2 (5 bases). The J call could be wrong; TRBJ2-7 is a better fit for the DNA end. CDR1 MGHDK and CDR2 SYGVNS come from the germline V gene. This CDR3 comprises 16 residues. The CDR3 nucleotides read TGTGCCAGCAGTGAATCTGTCGGGGTACCGAGTTACGAGCAGTACTTC. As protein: CASSESVGVPSYEQYF.

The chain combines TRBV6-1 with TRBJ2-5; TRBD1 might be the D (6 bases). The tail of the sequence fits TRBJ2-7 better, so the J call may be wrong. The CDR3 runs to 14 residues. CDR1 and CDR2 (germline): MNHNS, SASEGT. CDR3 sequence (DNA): TGTGCCAGCAGTGAAGCAACAGGGAGTTACGAGCAGTACTTC. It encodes CASSEATGSYEQYF.

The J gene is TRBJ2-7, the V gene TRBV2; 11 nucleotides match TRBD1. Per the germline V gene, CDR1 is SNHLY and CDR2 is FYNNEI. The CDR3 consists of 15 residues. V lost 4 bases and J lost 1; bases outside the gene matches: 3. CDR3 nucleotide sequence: TGTGCCAGCAGTGGGGACAGGGGGAAGTCCTACGAGCAGTACTTC. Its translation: CASSGDRGKSYEQYF.

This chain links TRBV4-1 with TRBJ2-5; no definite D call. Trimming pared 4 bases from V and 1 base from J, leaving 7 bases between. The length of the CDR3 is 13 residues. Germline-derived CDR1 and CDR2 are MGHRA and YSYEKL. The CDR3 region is CASSPGFQETQYF. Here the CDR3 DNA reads TGCGCCAGCAGCCCCGGGTTCCAAGAGACCCAGTACTTC.

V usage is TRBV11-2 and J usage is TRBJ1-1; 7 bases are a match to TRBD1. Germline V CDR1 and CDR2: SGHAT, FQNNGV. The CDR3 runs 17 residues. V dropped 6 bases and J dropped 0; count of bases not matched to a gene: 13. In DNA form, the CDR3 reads TGTGCCAGCAGGCGTAGGCAGGGGGACCTATTGAACACTGAAGCTTTCTTT. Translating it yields CASRRRQGDLLNTEAFF.

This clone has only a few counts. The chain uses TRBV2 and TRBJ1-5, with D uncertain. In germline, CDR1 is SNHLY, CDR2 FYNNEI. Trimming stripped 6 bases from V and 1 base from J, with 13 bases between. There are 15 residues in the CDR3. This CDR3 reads CASRGGKTSNQPQHF. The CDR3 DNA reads TGTGCCAGCAGGGGAGGAAAGACGAGCAATCAGCCCCAGCATTTT.

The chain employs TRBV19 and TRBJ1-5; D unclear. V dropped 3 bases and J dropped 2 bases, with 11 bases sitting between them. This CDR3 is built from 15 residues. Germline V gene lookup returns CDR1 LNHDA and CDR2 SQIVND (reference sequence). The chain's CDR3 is CASSMVGEGNQPQHF. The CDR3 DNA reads TGTGCCAGTAGTATGGTTGGGGAGGGCAATCAGCCCCAGCATTTT.

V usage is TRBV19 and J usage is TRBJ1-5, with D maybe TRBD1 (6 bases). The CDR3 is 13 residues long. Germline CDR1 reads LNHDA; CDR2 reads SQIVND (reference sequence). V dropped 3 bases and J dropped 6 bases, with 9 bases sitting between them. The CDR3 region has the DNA TGTGCCAGTAGTATCCAGGGGATTCAGCCCCAGCATTTT. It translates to CASSIQGIQPQHF. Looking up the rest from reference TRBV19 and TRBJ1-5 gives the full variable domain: DGGITQSPKYLFRKEGQNVTLSCEQNLNHDAMYWYRQDPGQGLRLIYYSQIVNDFQKGDIAEGYSVSREKKESFPLTVTSAQKNPTAFYLCASSIQGIQPQHFGDGTRLSIL.

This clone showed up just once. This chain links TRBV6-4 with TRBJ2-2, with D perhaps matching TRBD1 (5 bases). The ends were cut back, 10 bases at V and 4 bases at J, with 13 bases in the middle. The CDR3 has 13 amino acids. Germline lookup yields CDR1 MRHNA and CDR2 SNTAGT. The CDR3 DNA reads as TGTGCCACTAAAGGGGTTGGCACCGGGGAGCTGTTTTTT. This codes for CATKGVGTGELFF.

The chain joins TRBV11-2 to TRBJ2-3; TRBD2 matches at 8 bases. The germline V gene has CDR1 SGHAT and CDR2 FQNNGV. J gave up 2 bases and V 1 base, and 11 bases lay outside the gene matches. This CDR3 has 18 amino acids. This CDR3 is CASSLARALADLTDTQYF. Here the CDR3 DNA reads TGTGCCAGCAGCTTAGCCAGGGCACTAGCGGACCTCACAGATACGCAGTATTTT.

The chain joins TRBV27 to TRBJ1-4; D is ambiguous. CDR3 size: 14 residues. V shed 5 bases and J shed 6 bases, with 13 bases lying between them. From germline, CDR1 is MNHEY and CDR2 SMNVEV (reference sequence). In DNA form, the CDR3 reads TGTGCCAGCAGTCCGGGCAGGAGGGATGAAAAACTGTTTTTT. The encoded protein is CASSPGRRDEKLFF.

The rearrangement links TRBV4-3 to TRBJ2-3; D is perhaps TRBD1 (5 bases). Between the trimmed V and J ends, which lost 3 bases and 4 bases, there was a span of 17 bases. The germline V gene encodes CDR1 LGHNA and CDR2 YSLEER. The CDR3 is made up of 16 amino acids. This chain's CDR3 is CASSHGQGIDSDTQYF. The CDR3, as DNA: TGCGCCAGCAGCCACGGTCAGGGAATTGATTCAGATACGCAGTATTTT.

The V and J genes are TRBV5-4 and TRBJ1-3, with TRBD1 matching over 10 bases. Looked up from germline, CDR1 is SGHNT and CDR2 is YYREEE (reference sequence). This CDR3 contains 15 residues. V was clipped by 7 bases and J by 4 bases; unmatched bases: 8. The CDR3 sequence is CASATGTGVGNTIYF. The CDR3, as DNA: TGTGCCAGCGCTACTGGGACAGGGGTAGGAAACACCATATATTTT.